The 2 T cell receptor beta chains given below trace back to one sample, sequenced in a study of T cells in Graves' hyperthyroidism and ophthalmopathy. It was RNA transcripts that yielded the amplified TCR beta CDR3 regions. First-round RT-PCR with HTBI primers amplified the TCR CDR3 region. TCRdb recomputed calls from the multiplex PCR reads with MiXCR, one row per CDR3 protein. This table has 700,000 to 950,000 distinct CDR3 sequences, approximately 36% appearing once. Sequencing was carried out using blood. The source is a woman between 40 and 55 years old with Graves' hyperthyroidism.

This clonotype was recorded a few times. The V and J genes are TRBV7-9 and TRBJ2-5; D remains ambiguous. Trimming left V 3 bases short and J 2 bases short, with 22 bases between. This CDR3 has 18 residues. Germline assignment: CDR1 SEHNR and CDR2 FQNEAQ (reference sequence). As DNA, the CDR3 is TGTGCCAGCAGCTTTCTAGAAGTAAGACCCCTCCTACAAGAGACCCAGTACTTC. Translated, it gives CASSFLEVRPLLQETQYF.

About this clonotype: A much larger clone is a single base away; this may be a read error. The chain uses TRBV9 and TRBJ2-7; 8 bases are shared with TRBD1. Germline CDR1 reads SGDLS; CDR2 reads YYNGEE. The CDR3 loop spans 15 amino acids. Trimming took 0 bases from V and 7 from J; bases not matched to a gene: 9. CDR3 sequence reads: CASSVERTGRSEQYF. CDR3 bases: TGTGCCAGCAGCGTAGAAAGGACAGGGCGGTCGGAGCAGTACTTC.